The entry below describes one TCR beta chain. The sample originates from a study of blood T cell repertoires in COVID-19. Participants spanned ages roughly 18 to 90 years and resided in fewer than 30 US areas. Participants reported their clinical history, and cohort assignment relied on those reports. CDR3 length: 14 residues. Per germline, CDR1 SEHNR and CDR2 FQNEAQ (reference sequence). The V and J ends lost 7 bases and 10 bases respectively, with 17 bases between them. The protocol was immunoSEQ multiplex PCR, while the TCRdb copy is restricted to in-frame clones and leaves out a portion. The table records about 140,000 clones, more than 70% of them present only once.

The sample consisted of PBMCs or T cells enriched from blood (not recorded which). The chain combines TRBV7-9 with TRBJ1-6; D remains ambiguous. This TCR was sampled from a man aged 40-49 years with acute COVID-19. The DNA of the CDR3 is TGTGCCAGCACGCCCGGGAGAGAGGGATCACCCCTCCACTTT. Translated: CASTPGREGSPLHF. Full variable domain (outside the CDR3, taken from reference TRBV7-9 and TRBJ1-6): DTGVSQNPRHKITKRGQNVTFRCDPISEHNRLYWYRQTLGQGPEFLTYFQNEAQLEKSRLLSDRFSAERPKGSFSTLEIQRTEQGDSAMYLCASTPGREGSPLHFGNGTRLTVT.